A selection of T cell receptor beta chains follows, all from one sample in a study of OX40 agonist ivuxolimab in advanced cancers. The assay was immunoSEQ multiplex PCR, and TCRdb's table has in-frame clones only and misses some. The sample shows fewer than 50,000 clones, around nine tenths of them seen only once. Here the sequenced sample was CD4+ or CD8+ T cells sorted from blood, taken in a trial of the OX40 agonist ivuxolimab. These receptors all come from an adult with an advanced solid tumor such as melanoma, head and neck, liver or kidney cancer. CDR3s include the opening cysteine and the closing phenylalanine or tryptophan. The D gene is left open where the match is weak. Not every row has a clone size; where given, it reads once, few, many or a size class.

v_gene: TRBV7-4
d_gene: TRBD2
j_gene: TRBJ2-7
abundance: -
CDR3nt: TGTGCCAGCAGCTCCTCCCGTAGGGGCGTAGCGGGAGGGCTTGGCTACGAGCAGTACTTC
CDR3aa: CASSSSRRGVAGGLGYEQYF

v_gene: TRBV6-6
d_gene: -
j_gene: TRBJ2-5
abundance: -
CDR3nt: TGTGCCAGCCGTCTTGGGCAGGCTGGAGAGACCCAGTACTTC
CDR3aa: CASRLGQAGETQYF

v_gene: TRBV6-5
d_gene: -
j_gene: TRBJ1-2
abundance: once
CDR3nt: TGTGCCAGCAGTTACGGGCGGGCTAACTATGGCTACACCTTC
CDR3aa: CASSYGRANYGYTF

v_gene: TRBV11-3
d_gene: TRBD1
j_gene: TRBJ1-1
abundance: -
CDR3nt: TGTGCCAGCAGCCGAGGGGACAGGGCTGAAGCTTTCTTT
CDR3aa: CASSRGDRAEAFF

v_gene: TRBV14
d_gene: TRBD1
j_gene: TRBJ1-5
abundance: -
CDR3nt: TGTGCCAGCAGCCAAGATGGGGGAGAAACCGGGACAGGGGTTGGTCAGCCCCAGCATTTT
CDR3aa: CASSQDGGETGTGVGQPQHF

v_gene: TRBV7-2
d_gene: -
j_gene: TRBJ2-1
abundance: -
CDR3nt: TGTGCCAGCAGCTCTAATGGGGGGCAGGGGTTCTTC
CDR3aa: CASSSNGGQGFF

v_gene: TRBV5-8
d_gene: -
j_gene: TRBJ1-2
abundance: -
CDR3nt: TGTGCCAGCAGCTGGGGGAAAGGATATGGCTACACCTTC
CDR3aa: CASSWGKGYGYTF

v_gene: TRBV18
d_gene: -
j_gene: TRBJ2-7
abundance: once
CDR3nt: TGTGCCAGCTCACCCCCGCTTGCCGCGCAGGGGGAGCAGTACTTC
CDR3aa: CASSPPLAAQGEQYF

v_gene: TRBV6-1
d_gene: -
j_gene: TRBJ1-5
abundance: -
CDR3nt: TGTGCCAGCAGTGAAGCGTCAGGGGCCAATCAGCCCCAGCATTTT
CDR3aa: CASSEASGANQPQHF

v_gene: TRBV28
d_gene: -
j_gene: TRBJ1-1
abundance: -
CDR3nt: TGTGCCAGCAGTTTAAGGGTTAGTGAAGCTTTCTTT
CDR3aa: CASSLRVSEAFF

v_gene: TRBV5-8
d_gene: -
j_gene: TRBJ2-3
abundance: -
CDR3nt: TGTGCCAGCAGCTTGGGCCATTGGAGGGGGATTAGCACAGATACGCAGTATTTT
CDR3aa: CASSLGHWRGISTDTQYF

v_gene: TRBV6-4
d_gene: -
j_gene: TRBJ2-3
abundance: -
CDR3nt: TGTGCCAGCAGCGCCGAAAGGGCAGATACGCAGTATTTT
CDR3aa: CASSAERADTQYF

v_gene: TRBV10-3
d_gene: -
j_gene: TRBJ1-1
abundance: -
CDR3nt: TGTGCCATCAGTGAGCGGCCGGGAGGGGGCACTGAAGCTTTCTTT
CDR3aa: CAISERPGGGTEAFF

v_gene: TRBV2
d_gene: -
j_gene: TRBJ2-7
abundance: -
CDR3nt: TGTGCCAGCAGTGAAATGGTAACAGACTACGAGCAGTACTTC
CDR3aa: CASSEMVTDYEQYF

v_gene: TRBV20-1
d_gene: -
j_gene: TRBJ2-7
abundance: -
CDR3nt: TGCAGTGGTGGGGCGTCCTACGAGCAGTACTTC
CDR3aa: CSGGASYEQYF

v_gene: TRBV6-1
d_gene: TRBD1
j_gene: TRBJ1-5
abundance: few
CDR3nt: TGTGCCAGCAGTGAATTGGGACAGGGCATTCAGCCCCAGCATTTT
CDR3aa: CASSELGQGIQPQHF

v_gene: TRBV2
d_gene: -
j_gene: TRBJ1-5
abundance: -
CDR3nt: TGTGCCAGCAGTGAACAGAGCAATCAGCCCCAGCATTTT
CDR3aa: CASSEQSNQPQHF

v_gene: TRBV7-3
d_gene: TRBD2
j_gene: TRBJ2-5
abundance: -
CDR3nt: TGTGCCAGCAGCTTAGGTTTAGGGAGGGGAGATGAGACCCAGTACTTC
CDR3aa: CASSLGLGRGDETQYF

v_gene: TRBV7-3
d_gene: -
j_gene: TRBJ2-1
abundance: -
CDR3nt: TGTGCCAGCAGCTCGGCGGACGAGAATGAGCAGTTCTTC
CDR3aa: CASSSADENEQFF

v_gene: TRBV19
d_gene: TRBD1
j_gene: TRBJ2-2
abundance: -
CDR3nt: TGTGCCAGTAGTAAGGGGGCACAGAACACCGGGGAGCTGTTTTTT
CDR3aa: CASSKGAQNTGELFF

v_gene: TRBV9
d_gene: -
j_gene: TRBJ1-4
abundance: -
CDR3nt: TGTGCCAGCAGCGAAGTTGCAACTAATGAAAAACTGTTTTTT
CDR3aa: CASSEVATNEKLFF

v_gene: TRBV28
d_gene: -
j_gene: TRBJ1-5
abundance: -
CDR3nt: TGTGCCAGCAGCGCGGGCGTCGTATATAGCAATCAGCCCCAGCATTTT
CDR3aa: CASSAGVVYSNQPQHF

v_gene: TRBV20-1
d_gene: -
j_gene: TRBJ1-1
abundance: -
CDR3nt: TGCAGTGCTATGAACACTGAAGCTTTCTTT
CDR3aa: CSAMNTEAFF

v_gene: TRBV20-1
d_gene: TRBD1
j_gene: TRBJ1-2
abundance: few
CDR3nt: TGCAGTGCTACGGGGACAGACGGCTACACCTTC
CDR3aa: CSATGTDGYTF

v_gene: TRBV7-3
d_gene: -
j_gene: TRBJ2-6
abundance: -
CDR3nt: TGTGCCAGCAGCCCGCAGAACTCTGGGGCCAACGTCCTGACTTTC
CDR3aa: CASSPQNSGANVLTF

v_gene: TRBV7-2
d_gene: TRBD2
j_gene: TRBJ2-1
abundance: once
CDR3nt: TGTGCCAGCAGCTTCCCGGGGGGGGACGGGAGGGCCCCGTTCTTC
CDR3aa: CASSFPGGDGRAPFF

v_gene: TRBV6-6
d_gene: TRBD2
j_gene: TRBJ2-7
abundance: -
CDR3nt: TGTGCCAGCAGTTACTCGTTGGCGGGGGTGGCCTACGAGCAGTACTTC
CDR3aa: CASSYSLAGVAYEQYF

v_gene: TRBV2
d_gene: -
j_gene: TRBJ1-5
abundance: -
CDR3nt: TGTGCCAGCAGTGAATTATTGGGGTATCAGCCCCAGCATTTT
CDR3aa: CASSELLGYQPQHF

v_gene: TRBV7-3
d_gene: TRBD1
j_gene: TRBJ2-2
abundance: -
CDR3nt: TGTGCCAGCAGCCGTTTGACAGGGGACACCGGGGAGCTGTTTTTT
CDR3aa: CASSRLTGDTGELFF

v_gene: TRBV23-1
d_gene: -
j_gene: TRBJ2-7
abundance: -
CDR3nt: TGCGCCAGCAGAGGGGGGAGCTCCTACGAGCAGTACTTC
CDR3aa: CASRGGSSYEQYF

v_gene: TRBV18
d_gene: TRBD2
j_gene: TRBJ2-1
abundance: -
CDR3nt: TGTGCCAGCTCACCGTCGGGGGGCTACAATGAGCAGTTCTTC
CDR3aa: CASSPSGGYNEQFF

v_gene: TRBV29-1
d_gene: -
j_gene: TRBJ2-1
abundance: -
CDR3nt: TGCAGCGTTGAAGATAGCAGGCTGAGCTCCTACAATGAGCAGTTCTTC
CDR3aa: CSVEDSRLSSYNEQFF

v_gene: TRBV5-6
d_gene: -
j_gene: TRBJ2-6
abundance: -
CDR3nt: TGTGCCAGCAGCTCCGATTTCTCTGGGGCCAACGTCCTGACTTTC
CDR3aa: CASSSDFSGANVLTF

v_gene: TRBV5-4
d_gene: -
j_gene: TRBJ2-6
abundance: -
CDR3nt: TGTGCCAGCAGCTTGCTCTTCTCTGGGGCCAACGTCCTGACTTTC
CDR3aa: CASSLLFSGANVLTF

v_gene: TRBV7-9
d_gene: TRBD1
j_gene: TRBJ1-3
abundance: -
CDR3nt: TGTGCCAGCAGGCCGCTTGGGACAGGGATATACCAAGCTGGAAACACCATATATTTT
CDR3aa: CASRPLGTGIYQAGNTIYF

v_gene: TRBV7-2
d_gene: -
j_gene: TRBJ2-3
abundance: -
CDR3nt: TGTGCCAGCAGCCTATCCTTAGCAGATACGCAGTATTTT
CDR3aa: CASSLSLADTQYF

v_gene: TRBV5-4
d_gene: -
j_gene: TRBJ2-5
abundance: few
CDR3nt: TGTGCCAGCAGCTTGGCTAGCATACAAGAGACCCAGTACTTC
CDR3aa: CASSLASIQETQYF

v_gene: TRBV2
d_gene: TRBD1
j_gene: TRBJ1-4
abundance: -
CDR3nt: TGTGCCAGCCGGCGACAGGGGAGCACTAATGAAAAACTGTTTTTT
CDR3aa: CASRRQGSTNEKLFF

v_gene: TRBV30
d_gene: -
j_gene: TRBJ2-5
abundance: -
CDR3nt: TGTGCCTGGAGTGTGGGGGGCAGAGAGACCCAGTACTTC
CDR3aa: CAWSVGGRETQYF

v_gene: TRBV13
d_gene: -
j_gene: TRBJ2-1
abundance: -
CDR3nt: TGTGCCAGCAGCTTAAGTCAGACTCACAATGAGCAGTTCTTC
CDR3aa: CASSLSQTHNEQFF

v_gene: TRBV4-2
d_gene: -
j_gene: TRBJ2-1
abundance: -
CDR3nt: TGTGCCAGCAGCCAAGACCTAGCTCGGTACAATGAGCAGTTCTTC
CDR3aa: CASSQDLARYNEQFF

v_gene: TRBV28
d_gene: TRBD1
j_gene: TRBJ2-7
abundance: few
CDR3nt: TGTGCCAGCAGTACGAATCGGGACAGAGCCTACGAGCAGTACTTC
CDR3aa: CASSTNRDRAYEQYF

v_gene: TRBV21-1
d_gene: -
j_gene: TRBJ2-5
abundance: once
CDR3nt: TGTGCCAGCAGCAAAGGCCCGCCACATACGGAGGAGACCCAGTACTTC
CDR3aa: CASSKGPPHTEETQYF

v_gene: TRBV5-5
d_gene: -
j_gene: TRBJ2-3
abundance: -
CDR3nt: TGTGCCAGCAGCTTGCAGGGCACAGATACGCAGTATTTT
CDR3aa: CASSLQGTDTQYF

v_gene: TRBV2
d_gene: -
j_gene: TRBJ1-5
abundance: -
CDR3nt: TGTGCCGGGAGGGGAGCTGGCAATCAGCCCCAGCATTTT
CDR3aa: CAGRGAGNQPQHF

v_gene: TRBV6-5
d_gene: TRBD2
j_gene: TRBJ2-2
abundance: -
CDR3nt: TGTGCCAGCAGGGTAACTAGCGGGGAAACCGGGGAGCTGTTTTTT
CDR3aa: CASRVTSGETGELFF

v_gene: TRBV5-4
d_gene: -
j_gene: TRBJ2-2
abundance: -
CDR3nt: TGTGCCAGCAGCTGGAGGGACGGGGAGCTGTTTTTT
CDR3aa: CASSWRDGELFF

v_gene: TRBV4-1
d_gene: TRBD2
j_gene: TRBJ2-1
abundance: -
CDR3nt: TGCGCCAGCAGCCCAGGACTAGCGGGGGCCCAAGCCAGGAGCTCCTACAATGAGCAGTTCTTC
CDR3aa: CASSPGLAGAQARSSYNEQFF

v_gene: TRBV6-1
d_gene: -
j_gene: TRBJ1-2
abundance: once
CDR3nt: TGTGCCAGCAGACAACAGGGAAGCGATGGCTACACCTTC
CDR3aa: CASRQQGSDGYTF

v_gene: TRBV7-3
d_gene: -
j_gene: TRBJ1-1
abundance: few
CDR3nt: TGTGCCAGCAGCCTCATGGGGGTGATGAACACTGAAGCTTTCTTT
CDR3aa: CASSLMGVMNTEAFF

v_gene: TRBV7-3
d_gene: TRBD2
j_gene: TRBJ2-1
abundance: -
CDR3nt: TGTGCCAGCAGCCCACGGGGCGGGGGGGCCACTGAGCAGTTCTTC
CDR3aa: CASSPRGGGATEQFF

v_gene: TRBV7-8
d_gene: -
j_gene: TRBJ2-1
abundance: -
CDR3nt: TGTGCCAGCAGCTTAACGACAGCCTACAATGAGCAGTTCTTC
CDR3aa: CASSLTTAYNEQFF

v_gene: TRBV6-5
d_gene: -
j_gene: TRBJ1-5
abundance: -
CDR3nt: TGTGCCAGCAGTTACTCTGGCAGAAATCAGCCCCAGCATTTT
CDR3aa: CASSYSGRNQPQHF

v_gene: TRBV7-3
d_gene: -
j_gene: TRBJ2-3
abundance: -
CDR3nt: TGTGCCAGCAGCTTGGGCACAGATACGCAGTATTTT
CDR3aa: CASSLGTDTQYF

v_gene: TRBV28
d_gene: TRBD1
j_gene: TRBJ1-1
abundance: few
CDR3nt: TGTGCCAGCAGTTCCCCCGCGACAGGGGCGAACACTGAAGCTTTCTTT
CDR3aa: CASSSPATGANTEAFF